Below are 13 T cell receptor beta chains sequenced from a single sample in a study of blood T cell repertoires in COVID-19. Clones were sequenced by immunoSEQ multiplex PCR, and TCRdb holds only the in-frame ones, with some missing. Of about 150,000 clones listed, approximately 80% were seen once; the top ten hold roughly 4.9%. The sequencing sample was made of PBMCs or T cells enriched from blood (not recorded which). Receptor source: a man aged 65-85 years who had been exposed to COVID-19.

The CDR3 here is CATRMDRNSNQPQHF. Written as DNA, the CDR3 is TGTGCCACTAGGATGGACAGGAATAGCAATCAGCCCCAGCATTTT. V and J are TRBV15 and TRBJ1-5; 7 bases map to TRBD1. The CDR3 runs to 15 residues. V dropped 9 bases and J dropped 0; count of bases not matched to a gene: 8. Germline CDR1 and CDR2: LNHNV and YYDKDF (reference sequence).

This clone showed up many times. The CDR3 sequence is CASSPGGHYGYTF. As DNA, the CDR3 is TGTGCCAGCAGCCCCGGTGGGCACTATGGCTACACCTTC. The gene calls are TRBV5-4 and TRBJ1-2; D is undetermined. The CDR3 consists of 13 residues. Between the trimmed V and J ends, which lost 4 bases and 3 bases, there was a span of 10 bases. Germline lookup yields CDR1 SGHNT and CDR2 YYREEE (reference sequence).

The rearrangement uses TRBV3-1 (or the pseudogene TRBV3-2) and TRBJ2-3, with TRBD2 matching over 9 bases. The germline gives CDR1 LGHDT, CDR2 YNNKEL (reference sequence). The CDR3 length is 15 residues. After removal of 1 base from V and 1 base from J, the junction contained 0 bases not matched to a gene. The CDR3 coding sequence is TGTGCCAGCAGCCAAGGGACTAGCGGCACAGATACGCAGTATTTT. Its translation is CASSQGTSGTDTQYF.

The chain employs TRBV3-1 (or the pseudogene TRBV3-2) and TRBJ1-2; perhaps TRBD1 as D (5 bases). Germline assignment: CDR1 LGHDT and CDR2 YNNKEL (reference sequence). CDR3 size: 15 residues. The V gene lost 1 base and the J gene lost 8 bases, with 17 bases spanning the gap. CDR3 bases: TGTGCCAGCAGCCAAGGTGCAGGGTCGGTCGGGGGCTACACCTTC. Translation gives CASSQGAGSVGGYTF.

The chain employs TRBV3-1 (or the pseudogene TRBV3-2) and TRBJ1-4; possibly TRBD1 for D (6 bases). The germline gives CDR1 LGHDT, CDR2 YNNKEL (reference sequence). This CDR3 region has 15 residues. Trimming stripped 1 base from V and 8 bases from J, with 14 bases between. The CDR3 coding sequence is TGTGCCAGCAGCCAAGGGGGGGGGCTGGACGAAAAACTGTTTTTT. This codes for CASSQGGGLDEKLFF.

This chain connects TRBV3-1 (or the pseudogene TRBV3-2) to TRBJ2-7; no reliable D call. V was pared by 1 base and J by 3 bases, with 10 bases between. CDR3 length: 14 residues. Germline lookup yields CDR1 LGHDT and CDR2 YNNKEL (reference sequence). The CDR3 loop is CASSQGHSRYEQYF. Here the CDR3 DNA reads TGTGCCAGCAGCCAAGGACACTCCCGCTACGAGCAGTACTTC.

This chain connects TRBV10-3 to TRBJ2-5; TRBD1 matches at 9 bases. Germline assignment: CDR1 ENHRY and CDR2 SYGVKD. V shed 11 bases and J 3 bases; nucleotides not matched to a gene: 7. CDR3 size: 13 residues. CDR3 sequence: CAAATGGEETQYF. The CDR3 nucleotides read TGTGCCGCGGCCACAGGGGGCGAAGAGACCCAGTACTTC.

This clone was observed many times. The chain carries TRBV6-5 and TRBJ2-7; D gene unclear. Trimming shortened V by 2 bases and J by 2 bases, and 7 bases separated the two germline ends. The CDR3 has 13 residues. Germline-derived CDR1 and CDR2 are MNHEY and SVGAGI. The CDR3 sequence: CASSYQQTYEQYF. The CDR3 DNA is TGTGCCAGCAGTTACCAACAGACCTACGAGCAGTACTTC.

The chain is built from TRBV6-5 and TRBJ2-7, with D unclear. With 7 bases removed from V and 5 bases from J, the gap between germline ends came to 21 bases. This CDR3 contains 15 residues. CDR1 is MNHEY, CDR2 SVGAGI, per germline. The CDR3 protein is CASTLGTARFNEQYF. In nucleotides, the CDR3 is TGTGCCAGCACCCTCGGTACAGCCCGATTCAACGAGCAGTACTTC.

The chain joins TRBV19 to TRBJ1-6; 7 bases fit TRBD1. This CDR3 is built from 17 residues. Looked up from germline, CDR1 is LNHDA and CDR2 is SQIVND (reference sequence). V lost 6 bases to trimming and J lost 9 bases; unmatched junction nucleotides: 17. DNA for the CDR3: TGTGCCAGTAGCCCAACGACAGGGATCGCAAGGAGTTCACCCCTCCACTTT. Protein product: CASSPTTGIARSSPLHF. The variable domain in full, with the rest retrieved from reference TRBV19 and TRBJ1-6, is DGGITQSPKYLFRKEGQNVTLSCEQNLNHDAMYWYRQDPGQGLRLIYYSQIVNDFQKGDIAEGYSVSREKKESFPLTVTSAQKNPTAFYLCASSPTTGIARSSPLHFGNGTRLTVT.

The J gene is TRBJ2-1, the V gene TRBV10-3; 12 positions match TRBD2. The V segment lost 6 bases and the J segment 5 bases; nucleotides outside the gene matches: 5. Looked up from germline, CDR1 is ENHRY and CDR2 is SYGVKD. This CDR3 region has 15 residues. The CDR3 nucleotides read TGTGCCATCAGGATGGGACTAGCGGGCAACAATGAGCAGTTCTTC. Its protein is CAIRMGLAGNNEQFF.

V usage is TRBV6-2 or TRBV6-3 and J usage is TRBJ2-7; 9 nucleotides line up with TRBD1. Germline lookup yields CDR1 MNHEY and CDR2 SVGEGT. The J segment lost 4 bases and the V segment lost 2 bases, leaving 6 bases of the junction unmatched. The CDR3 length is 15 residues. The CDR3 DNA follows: TGTGCCAGCAGTTACGGGGACAGGGTTTTTTACGAGCAGTACTTC. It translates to CASSYGDRVFYEQYF.

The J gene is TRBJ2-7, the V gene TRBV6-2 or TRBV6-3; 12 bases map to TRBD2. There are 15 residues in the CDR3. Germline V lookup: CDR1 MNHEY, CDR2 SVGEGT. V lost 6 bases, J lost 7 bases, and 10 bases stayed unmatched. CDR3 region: CASSTGLAGLWEQYF. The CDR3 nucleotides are TGTGCCAGCAGCACGGGACTAGCGGGCCTGTGGGAGCAGTACTTC.